The rows below give T cell receptor beta chains drawn from one sample of a study of T cell responses to AZD1222 COVID-19 vaccine. TCRdb keeps only in-frame clones here, not all; method: immunoSEQ multiplex PCR. The profile covers approximately 180,000 clones, with roughly nine tenths appearing a single time and about 3.6% taken by the ten largest. The material was peripheral blood, obtained 28 days after the second dose of the MenACWY control vaccine. Receptors originate from an adult who received the MenACWY meningococcal vaccine as a control. Both conserved end residues are part of each CDR3. The D gene is left open where the match is weak. A row's size may be missing; if present it is once, few, many or a size class.

v_call	clone_size	j_call	d_call	cdr3_nt	cdr3_aa
TRBV11-2	-	TRBJ1-2	-	TGTGCCAGCAGCCCCGTGGTGGGCTATGGCTACACCTTC	CASSPVVGYGYTF
TRBV30	-	TRBJ1-6	-	TGTGCCTCCGACGGGGAGAAGAGCTCCTATAATTCACCCCTCCACTTT	CASDGEKSSYNSPLHF
TRBV2	-	TRBJ1-1	-	TGTGCCAGCAGGAGGGGCCTCGGAGGGACTGAAGCTTTCTTT	CASRRGLGGTEAFF
TRBV28	-	TRBJ1-5	-	TGTGCCAGCAGTCCAAAGTTGGGGCGGGGCAATCAGCCCCAGCATTTT	CASSPKLGRGNQPQHF
TRBV7-7	-	TRBJ2-2	-	TGTGCCACCGGGGGGTCAACAGGGTTTCCCGGGGAGCTGTTTTTT	CATGGSTGFPGELFF
TRBV6-5	-	TRBJ1-2	-	TGTGCCAGCAGGGACTTCGGGAACACTAACTATGGCTACACCTTC	CASRDFGNTNYGYTF
TRBV7-6	-	TRBJ2-1	TRBD2	TGTGCCAGCAGCTTAGCGGCGACTAGCGTAACATACAATGAGCAGTTCTTC	CASSLAATSVTYNEQFF
TRBV7-2	once	TRBJ2-7	TRBD2	TGTGCCAGCAGCTCGCGGCGGGAGGGCCTGGGGGAGCAGTACTTC	CASSSRREGLGEQYF
TRBV11-2	-	TRBJ2-1	-	TGTGCCAGCAGCTTAACGTTATTTGGTGAGCAGTTCTTC	CASSLTLFGEQFF
TRBV4-3	-	TRBJ1-3	-	TGCGCCAGCAGCCCCACGTCCTCGACGGTTGGAAACACCATATATTTT	CASSPTSSTVGNTIYF
TRBV13	-	TRBJ1-3	TRBD1	TGTGCCAGCAGCTTAGGGCCCGGGACAGGCGGAAACACCATATATTTT	CASSLGPGTGGNTIYF
TRBV7-2	-	TRBJ1-5	-	TGTGCCAGCAGCTTGGCCGCCTTGAGCAATCAGCCCCAGCATTTT	CASSLAALSNQPQHF
TRBV2	-	TRBJ1-5	-	TGTGCCAGCACAGAGGGGGACAGCAATCAGCCCCAGCATTTT	CASTEGDSNQPQHF
TRBV21-1	few	TRBJ2-1	-	TGTGCCAGCAGTAGAGTCGACCGACGACCTTTACGCGATGAGCAGTTCTTC	CASSRVDRRPLRDEQFF
TRBV20-1	-	TRBJ2-5	-	TGCAGTGCTAGGGGTGTGGAGACCCAGTACTTC	CSARGVETQYF
TRBV7-9	-	TRBJ2-5	-	TGTGCCAGCAGCCCCGGTCGGGGCAGGGCAGAGGAGACCCAGTACTTC	CASSPGRGRAEETQYF
TRBV4-2	-	TRBJ2-5	TRBD2	TGTGCCAGCAGCCAAGAAACCGGACTAGCGGGAGAGACCCAGTACTTC	CASSQETGLAGETQYF
TRBV10-1	-	TRBJ1-1	TRBD1	TGCGCCAGCAGTGGGGACAGGGTGAACACTGAAGCTTTCTTT	CASSGDRVNTEAFF
TRBV20-1	-	TRBJ1-2	-	TGCAGTGCCCGGGGACTTGGTGGCTACACCTTC	CSARGLGGYTF
TRBV10-3	-	TRBJ2-5	-	TGTGCCATCAGTGAGTCAGGAACCCAGTACTTC	CAISESGTQYF
TRBV27	-	TRBJ2-3	-	TGTGCCAGCAGTTCCTCCAGCTACCGCACAGATACGCAGTATTTT	CASSSSSYRTDTQYF
TRBV28	-	TRBJ2-7	TRBD2	TGTGCCAGCAGTTCGCCCGGGACTAGCGGGGGGAAGAGCTCCTACGAGCAGTACTTC	CASSSPGTSGGKSSYEQYF
TRBV28	-	TRBJ1-3	-	TGTGCCAGCAGTTTAAGGGGGACTGGAAACACCATATATTTT	CASSLRGTGNTIYF
TRBV7-8	-	TRBJ2-7	-	TGTGCCAGCAGTCACCCAGGGTTGGGAGGAGAGCAGTACTTC	CASSHPGLGGEQYF
TRBV7-2	few	TRBJ1-2	-	TGTGCCAGCAGCTTAGTTACCACAGACTATGGCTACACCTTC	CASSLVTTDYGYTF
TRBV5-1	-	TRBJ1-3	-	TGCGCCAGCAGGGACACGAGCTCTGGAAACACCATATATTTT	CASRDTSSGNTIYF
TRBV11-3	-	TRBJ2-2	-	TGTGCCAGCAGCCCGGGACCCAGCCACGGGGAGCTGTTTTTT	CASSPGPSHGELFF
TRBV30	-	TRBJ1-5	-	TGTGCCTGGAGTGACAGTTCGAATCAGCCCCAGCATTTT	CAWSDSSNQPQHF
TRBV21-1	-	TRBJ1-1	-	TGTGCCAGCAGCAAAGCCAACAGGGGAGGGTGCACTGAAGCTTTCTTT	CASSKANRGGCTEAFF